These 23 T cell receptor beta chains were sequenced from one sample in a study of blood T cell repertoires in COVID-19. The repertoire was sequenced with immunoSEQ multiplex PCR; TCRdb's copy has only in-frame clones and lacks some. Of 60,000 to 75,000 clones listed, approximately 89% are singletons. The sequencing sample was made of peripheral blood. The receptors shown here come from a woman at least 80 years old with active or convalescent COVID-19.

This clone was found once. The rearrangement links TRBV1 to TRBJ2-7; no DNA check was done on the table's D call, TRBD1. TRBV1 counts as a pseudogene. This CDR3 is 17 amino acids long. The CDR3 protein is CTSSQRGPWQGRWEQYF. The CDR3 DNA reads TGCACCAGCAGCCAGAGGGGGCCTTGGCAGGGGCGGTGGGAGCAGTACTTC.

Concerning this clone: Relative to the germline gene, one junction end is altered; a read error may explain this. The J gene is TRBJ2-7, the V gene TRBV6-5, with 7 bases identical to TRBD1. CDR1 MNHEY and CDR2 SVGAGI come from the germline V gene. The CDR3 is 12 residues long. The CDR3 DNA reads TGCGCCGCAGGGGGTTACGCCTACGAGCAGTACTTC. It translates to CAAGGYAYEQYF.

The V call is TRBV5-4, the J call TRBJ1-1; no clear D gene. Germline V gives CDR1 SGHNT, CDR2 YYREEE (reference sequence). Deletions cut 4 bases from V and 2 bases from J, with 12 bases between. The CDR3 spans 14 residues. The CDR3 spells CASSPEGRNTEAFF. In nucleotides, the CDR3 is TGTGCCAGCAGCCCGGAGGGCCGAAACACTGAAGCTTTCTTT.

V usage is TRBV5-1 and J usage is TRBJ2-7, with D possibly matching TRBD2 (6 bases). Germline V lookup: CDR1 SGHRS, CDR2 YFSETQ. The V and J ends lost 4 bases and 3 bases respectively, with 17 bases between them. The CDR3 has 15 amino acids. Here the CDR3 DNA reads TGCGCCAGCAGCCCCGGGGGAATGGGGCTCTACGAGCAGTACTTC. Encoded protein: CASSPGGMGLYEQYF. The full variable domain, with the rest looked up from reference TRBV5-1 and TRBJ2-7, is KAGVTQTPRYLIKTRGQQVTLSCSPISGHRSVSWYQQTPGQGLQFLFEYFSETQRNKGNFPGRFSGRQFSNSRSEMNVSTLELGDSALYLCASSPGGMGLYEQYFGPGTRLTVT.

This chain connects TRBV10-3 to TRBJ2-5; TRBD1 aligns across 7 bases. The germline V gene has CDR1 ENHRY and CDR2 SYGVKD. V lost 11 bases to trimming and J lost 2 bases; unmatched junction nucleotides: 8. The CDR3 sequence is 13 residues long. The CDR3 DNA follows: TGTGCCTCGACCCGGGACAGTCAAGAGACCCAGTACTTC. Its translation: CASTRDSQETQYF.

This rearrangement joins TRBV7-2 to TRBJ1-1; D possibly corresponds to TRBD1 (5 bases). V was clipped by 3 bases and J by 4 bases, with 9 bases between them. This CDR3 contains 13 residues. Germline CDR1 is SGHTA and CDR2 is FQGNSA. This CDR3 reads CASSFGTFTEAFF. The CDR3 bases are TGTGCCAGCAGCTTCGGGACTTTCACTGAAGCTTTCTTT. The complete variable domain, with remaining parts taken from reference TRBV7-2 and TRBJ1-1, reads GAGVSQSPSNKVTEKGKDVELRCDPISGHTALYWYRQSLGQGLEFLIYFQGNSAPDKSGLPSDRFSAERTGGSVSTLTIQRTQQEDSAVYLCASSFGTFTEAFFGQGTRLTVV.

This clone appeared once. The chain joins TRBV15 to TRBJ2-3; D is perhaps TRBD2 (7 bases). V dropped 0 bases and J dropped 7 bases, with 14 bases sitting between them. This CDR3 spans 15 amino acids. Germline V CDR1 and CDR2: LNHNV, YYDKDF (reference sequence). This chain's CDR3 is CATSRDREGGHTQYF. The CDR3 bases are TGTGCCACCAGCAGAGATAGGGAGGGGGGTCATACGCAGTATTTT.

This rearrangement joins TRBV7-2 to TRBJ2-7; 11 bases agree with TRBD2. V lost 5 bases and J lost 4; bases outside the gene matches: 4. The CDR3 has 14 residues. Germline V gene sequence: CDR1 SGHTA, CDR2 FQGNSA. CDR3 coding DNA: TGTGCCAGCAGCCCCGCTAGCGGGGGGTACGAGCAGTACTTC. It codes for CASSPASGGYEQYF.

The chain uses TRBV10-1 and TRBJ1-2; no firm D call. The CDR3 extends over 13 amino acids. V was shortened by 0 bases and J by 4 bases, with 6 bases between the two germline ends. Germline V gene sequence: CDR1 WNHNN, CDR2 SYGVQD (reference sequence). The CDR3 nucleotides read TGCGCCAGCAGTGAGTCAAGACTCTATGGCTACACCTTC. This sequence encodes CASSESRLYGYTF.

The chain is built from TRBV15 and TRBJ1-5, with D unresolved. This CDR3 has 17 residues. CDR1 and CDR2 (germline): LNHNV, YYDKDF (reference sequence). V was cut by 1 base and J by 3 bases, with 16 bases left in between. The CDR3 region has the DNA TGTGCCACCAGCAGAGTTCGGAGGCAAGGGAACAATCAGCCCCAGCATTTT. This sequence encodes CATSRVRRQGNNQPQHF.

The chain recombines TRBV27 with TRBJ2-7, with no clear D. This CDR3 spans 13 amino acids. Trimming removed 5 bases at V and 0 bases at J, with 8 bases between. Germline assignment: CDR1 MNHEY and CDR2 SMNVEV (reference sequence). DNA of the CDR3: TGTGCCAGCAGTCTCTCCCTCTCCTACGAGCAGTACTTC. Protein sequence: CASSLSLSYEQYF.

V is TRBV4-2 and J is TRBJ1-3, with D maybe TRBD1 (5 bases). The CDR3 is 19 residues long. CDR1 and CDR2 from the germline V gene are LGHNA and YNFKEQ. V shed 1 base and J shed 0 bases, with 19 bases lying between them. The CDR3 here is CASSQGHGGGFNSGNTIYF. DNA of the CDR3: TGTGCCAGCAGCCAAGGGCATGGGGGGGGGTTTAACTCTGGAAACACCATATATTTT.

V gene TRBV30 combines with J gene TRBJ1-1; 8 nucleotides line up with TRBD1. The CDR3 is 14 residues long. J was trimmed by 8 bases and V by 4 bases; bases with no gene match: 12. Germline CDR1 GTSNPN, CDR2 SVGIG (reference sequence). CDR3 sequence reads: CAWMRGQEALEAFF. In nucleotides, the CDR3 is TGTGCCTGGATGAGGGGACAGGAGGCTCTGGAAGCTTTCTTT.

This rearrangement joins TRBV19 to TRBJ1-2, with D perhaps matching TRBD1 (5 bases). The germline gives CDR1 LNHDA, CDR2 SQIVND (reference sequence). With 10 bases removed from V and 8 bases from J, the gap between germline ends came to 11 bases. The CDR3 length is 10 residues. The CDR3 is CATSRGGYTF. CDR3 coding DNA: TGTGCCACCAGTAGGGGCGGCTACACCTTC.

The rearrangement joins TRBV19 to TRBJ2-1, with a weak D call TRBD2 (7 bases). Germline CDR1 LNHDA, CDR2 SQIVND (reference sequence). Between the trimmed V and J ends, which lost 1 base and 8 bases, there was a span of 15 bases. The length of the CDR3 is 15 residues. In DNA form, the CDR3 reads TGTGCCAGTAGTATAGGTGACGGGGGGCCATATGAGCAGTTCTTC. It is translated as CASSIGDGGPYEQFF.

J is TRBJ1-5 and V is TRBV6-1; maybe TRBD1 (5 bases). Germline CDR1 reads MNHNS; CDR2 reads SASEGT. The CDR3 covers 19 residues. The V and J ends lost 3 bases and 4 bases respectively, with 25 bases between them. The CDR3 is CASSEPIESGDPRNQPQHF. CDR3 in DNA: TGTGCCAGCAGTGAGCCTATCGAGTCGGGGGACCCAAGGAATCAGCCCCAGCATTTT.

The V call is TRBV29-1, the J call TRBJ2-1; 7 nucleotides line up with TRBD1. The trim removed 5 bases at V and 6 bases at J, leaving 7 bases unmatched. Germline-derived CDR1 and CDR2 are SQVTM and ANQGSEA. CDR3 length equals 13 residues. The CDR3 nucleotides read TGCAGCGTTTGGGGTTCAGGGGGCAATGAGCAGTTCTTC. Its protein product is CSVWGSGGNEQFF.

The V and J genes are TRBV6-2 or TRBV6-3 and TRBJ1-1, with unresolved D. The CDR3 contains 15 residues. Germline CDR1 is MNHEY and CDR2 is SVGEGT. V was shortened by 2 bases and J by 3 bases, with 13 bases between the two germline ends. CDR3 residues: CASSYKESSYTEAFF. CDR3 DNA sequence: TGTGCCAGCAGTTACAAAGAGAGTAGCTACACTGAAGCTTTCTTT.

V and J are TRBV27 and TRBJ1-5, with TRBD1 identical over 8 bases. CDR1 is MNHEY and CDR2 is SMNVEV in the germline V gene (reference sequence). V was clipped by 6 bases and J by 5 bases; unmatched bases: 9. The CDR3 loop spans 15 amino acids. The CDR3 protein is CASSHGQGLDQPQHF. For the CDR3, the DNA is TGTGCCAGCAGCCACGGACAGGGTCTGGATCAGCCCCAGCATTTT.

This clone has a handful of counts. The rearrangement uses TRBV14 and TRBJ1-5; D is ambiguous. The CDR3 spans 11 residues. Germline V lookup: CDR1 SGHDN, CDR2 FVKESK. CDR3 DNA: TGTGCTCAGCACGCAGGTCAGCCCCAGCATTTT. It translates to CAQHAGQPQHF.

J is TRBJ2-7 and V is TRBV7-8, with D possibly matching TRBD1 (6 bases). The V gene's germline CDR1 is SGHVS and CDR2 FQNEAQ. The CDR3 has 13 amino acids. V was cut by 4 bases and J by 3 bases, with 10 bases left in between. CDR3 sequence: CASSSGQNYEQYF. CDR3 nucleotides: TGTGCCAGCAGCTCTGGACAGAACTACGAGCAGTACTTC.

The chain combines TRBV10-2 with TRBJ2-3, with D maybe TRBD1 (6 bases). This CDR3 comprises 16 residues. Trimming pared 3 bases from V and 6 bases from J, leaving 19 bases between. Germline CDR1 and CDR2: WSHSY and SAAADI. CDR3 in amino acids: CASSDSRGTNRDTQYF. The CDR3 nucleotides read TGCGCCAGCAGTGACTCTAGGGGGACAAATCGGGATACGCAGTATTTT.

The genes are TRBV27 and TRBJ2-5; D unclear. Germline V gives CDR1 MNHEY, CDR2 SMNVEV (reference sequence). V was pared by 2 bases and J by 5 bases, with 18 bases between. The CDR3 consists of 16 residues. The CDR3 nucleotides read TGTGCCAGCAGTTTAATGCGGCCAACCCCTGGGGAGACCCAGTACTTC. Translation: CASSLMRPTPGETQYF.